Below, one T cell receptor (beta chain) is given with its context. The antigen remains unidentified. The data belong to a study of shared clonotypes between healthy human individuals. The CDR3 is made up of 15 amino acids. Germline V gene data show CDR1 as MGHRA and CDR2 as YSYEKL. Trimming took 5 bases from V and 5 from J; bases not matched to a gene: 6. Sequencing was performed with immunoSEQ multiplex PCR; in TCRdb, only in-frame clones are kept and a portion is missing. Altogether some 2,100,000 clones are present, around 93% being singletons, with the ten largest covering roughly 1.8%. Naive CD8 populations comprised CD45RO-negative cells positively selected for CCR7, excluding terminally differentiated effector memory CD45RA+ cells. Overall study results and limits: Sharing across four donors was highest in naive CD4 (roughly 5%) and lowest in memory CD8 (around 0.4%).

The sequence came from a man aged 18-30 years in good health. Some clones in this sample may be carry-over from other donors' samples. Sequenced input: naive CD8+ T cells from PBMCs. The chain is built from TRBV4-1 and TRBJ2-5; 12 nucleotides line up with TRBD2. CDR3 residues: CASSARLAGAETQYF. The CDR3 DNA follows: TGCGCCAGCAGCGCCCGACTAGCGGGAGCGGAGACCCAGTACTTC.